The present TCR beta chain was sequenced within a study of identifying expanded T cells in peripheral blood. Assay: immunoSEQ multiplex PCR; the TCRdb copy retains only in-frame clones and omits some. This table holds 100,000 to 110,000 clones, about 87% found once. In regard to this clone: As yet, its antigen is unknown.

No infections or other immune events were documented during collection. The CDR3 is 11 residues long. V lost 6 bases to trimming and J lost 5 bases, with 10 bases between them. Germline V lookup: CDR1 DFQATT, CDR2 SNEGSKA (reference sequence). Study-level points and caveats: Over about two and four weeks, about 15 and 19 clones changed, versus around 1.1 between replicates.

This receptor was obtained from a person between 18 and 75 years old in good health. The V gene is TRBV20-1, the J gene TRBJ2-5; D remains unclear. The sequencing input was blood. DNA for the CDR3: TGCAGTGCACCAATTCGGGAGACCCAGTACTTC. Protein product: CSAPIRETQYF.